This TCR beta chain came from a study of T cell repertoires in cytomegalovirus infection. About the study: Alongside well-studied HLA-B-restricted CMV epitopes, recently identified HLA-C-restricted CMV epitopes were also used. CMV infection together with matching HLA type was indicated by public TCR beta signatures. Study results and caveats: Based on cumulative public TCR beta family frequency, carriers of CMV plus the relevant HLA were identified. In two of eight donors, the top clonotype was HLA-C-restricted CMV-specific.

Details on this clonotype: Its cognate antigen is unknown.

Each CDR3 protein gets one entry after TCRdb re-called the reads with MiXCR. Of tens of thousands of distinct CDR3 sequences in the sample, around 21% were seen once. The receptor comes from a human donor in good health (CMV status not recorded). Some clones in this sample may be carry-over from other donors' samples. The sample here was CD8+ T cells from cultured PBMCs, taken from culture after CMV antigen stimulation.

This CDR3 is CASSLGFSTSGDNEQFF. The CDR3 region has the DNA TGTGCCAGCAGCTTAGGGTTTAGTACTAGCGGTGACAATGAGCAGTTCTTC. The rearrangement links TRBV7-3 to TRBJ2-1; 8 nucleotides agree with TRBD2. CDR1 and CDR2 (germline): SGHTA, FQGTGA. The CDR3 consists of 17 residues. The V gene end was trimmed by 2 bases and the J gene end by 5 bases; junction bases not matched to a gene: 11.